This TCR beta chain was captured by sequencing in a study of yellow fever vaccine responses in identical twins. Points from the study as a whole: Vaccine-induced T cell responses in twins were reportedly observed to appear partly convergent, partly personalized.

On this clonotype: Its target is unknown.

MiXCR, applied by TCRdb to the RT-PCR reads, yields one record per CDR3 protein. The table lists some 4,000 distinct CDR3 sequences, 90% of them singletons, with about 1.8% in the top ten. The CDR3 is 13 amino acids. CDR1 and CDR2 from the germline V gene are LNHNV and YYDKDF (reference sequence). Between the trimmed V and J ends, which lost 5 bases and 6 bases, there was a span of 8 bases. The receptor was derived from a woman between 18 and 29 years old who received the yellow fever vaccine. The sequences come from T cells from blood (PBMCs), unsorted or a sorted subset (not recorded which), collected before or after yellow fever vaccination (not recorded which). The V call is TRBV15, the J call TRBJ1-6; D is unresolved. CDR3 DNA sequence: TGTGCCACCAGCTTGAGGATTAATTCACCCCTCCACTTT. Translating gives CATSLRINSPLHF.